Each of the 5 T cell receptor beta chains below was sequenced from the same sample in a study of radiotherapy plus CTLA-4 blockade in lung cancer. Measured with immunoSEQ multiplex PCR; TCRdb has only the in-frame clones, and not every one. The top ten clones hold more than 7% of a sample with tens of thousands of clones, approximately 78% of them seen once. This sample comprised peripheral blood, obtained from a patient treated with radiotherapy plus ipilimumab. All receptors come from a human donor with non-small cell lung cancer who had a complete response to radiotherapy plus ipilimumab.

The V call is TRBV11-2, the J call TRBJ1-1, with D unclear. Germline V CDR1 and CDR2: SGHAT, FQNNGV. The length of the CDR3 is 13 residues. V shed 5 bases and J shed 5 bases, with 12 bases lying between them. DNA of the CDR3: TGTGCCAGCAGCCAAGGGATGGCAACTGAAGCTTTCTTT. Translated, it gives CASSQGMATEAFF.

Of note for this clone: A junction end diverges from the germline sequence, so it may reflect a read error. The DNA for the CDR3 is TGTGCTAGCAGTACTCTAGCGGGAGGAGGGGAGACCCAGTACTTC. This codes for CASSTLAGGGETQYF. The chain joins TRBV7-7 to TRBJ2-5; TRBD2 matches at 11 bases. This CDR3 is 15 amino acids long. Per the germline V gene, CDR1 is SSHAT and CDR2 is FNYEAQ (reference sequence).

The chain is built from TRBV9 and TRBJ2-6; 10 bases line up with TRBD1. The CDR3 has 20 amino acids. V lost 4 bases, J lost 1 base, and 14 bases stayed unmatched. Germline CDR1 SGDLS, CDR2 YYNGEE. This CDR3 is CASSSKRPGTGVSGANVLTF. The CDR3, as DNA: TGTGCCAGCAGCTCCAAACGTCCGGGGACAGGGGTATCTGGGGCCAACGTCCTGACTTTC.

This clone was seen more than once but under ten times. This chain links TRBV18 with TRBJ1-3; D unresolved. The length of the CDR3 is 15 residues. Per germline, CDR1 KGHSH and CDR2 LQKENI. V was cut by 1 base and J by 3 bases, with 10 bases left in between. CDR3: CASSPLGSVGNTIYF. CDR3 sequence (DNA): TGTGCCAGCTCACCACTGGGTTCGGTTGGAAACACCATATATTTT.

The sample holds a few counts of this clone. The rearrangement joins TRBV6-5 to TRBJ2-7; possibly TRBD2 for D (6 bases). Trimming stripped 5 bases from V and 8 bases from J, with 22 bases between. Per the germline V gene, CDR1 is MNHEY and CDR2 is SVGAGI. The CDR3 spans 15 residues. The DNA of the CDR3 is TGTGCCAGCAGTCGAGCTATCGGACGGGGGTTAAAGCAGTACTTC. This encodes CASSRAIGRGLKQYF.